Below, 24 T cell receptor beta chains from the same sample are listed, as sequenced in a study of blood T cell repertoires in COVID-19. Repertoires were generated with immunoSEQ multiplex PCR, while TCRdb's copy carries only in-frame clones and drops some. Of roughly 200,000 clones in the sample, more than 80% are singletons; the top ten hold about 9%. Sequenced sample: PBMCs or T cells enriched from blood (not recorded which). All receptors come from a man in his forties or fifties who had recovered from COVID-19.

This chain joins TRBV23-1 and TRBJ1-5; 9 nucleotides match TRBD1. TRBV23-1 belongs to the ORF category, with a function that is uncertain. With 7 bases clipped from V and 5 bases from J, the junction kept 3 bases outside the gene matches. This CDR3 comprises 13 residues. The CDR3 region has the DNA TGCGCCAGCAAGGACAGGGGTCATCAGCCCCAGCATTTT. This gives the protein CASKDRGHQPQHF.

This clone was picked up one time. The chain has TRBV3-1 (or the pseudogene TRBV3-2) and TRBJ2-4, with D hard to call. Germline V gene sequence: CDR1 LGHDT, CDR2 YNNKEL (reference sequence). There are 16 residues in the CDR3. V lost 4 bases to trimming and J lost 1 base, with 14 bases between them. The CDR3 loop is CASSLGVDRAKNIQYF. DNA of the CDR3: TGTGCCAGCAGCCTTGGAGTCGATAGGGCCAAAAACATTCAGTACTTC.

Note on this clone: Distinct nucleotide sequences in the sample also encode this CDR3. The genes are TRBV5-1 and TRBJ2-7; maybe TRBD1 (6 bases). The V gene's germline CDR1 is SGHRS and CDR2 YFSETQ. Trimming cost V 2 bases and J 3 bases, with 9 bases left between them. The CDR3 is 13 residues long. The CDR3 protein is CASSLTQGYEQYF. The CDR3 region has the DNA TGCGCCAGCAGCTTAACACAGGGCTACGAGCAGTACTTC.

J is TRBJ1-2 and V is TRBV6-5; D not certain. Germline CDR1 reads MNHEY; CDR2 reads SVGAGI. Trimming removed 6 bases at V and 1 base at J, with 6 bases between. The CDR3 is 12 amino acids. The CDR3 sequence is CASSQYNYGYTF. The CDR3 coding sequence is TGTGCCAGCAGCCAGTATAACTATGGCTACACCTTC.

The chain has TRBV24-1 and TRBJ2-5, with 8 bases identical to TRBD2. Unmatched junction bases numbered 12, after V lost 0 bases and J lost 1 base. The CDR3 has 19 amino acids. CDR1 is KGHDR and CDR2 is SFDVKD in the germline V gene. The CDR3 sequence: CATSDLGIEAAGGQETQYF. CDR3 bases: TGTGCCACCAGTGATTTGGGTATTGAAGCGGCGGGGGGCCAAGAGACCCAGTACTTC.

The V gene is TRBV9, the J gene TRBJ2-1, with 9 bases matching TRBD2. The germline CDR1 and CDR2 sequences are SGDLS and YYNGEE. The V segment lost 5 bases and the J segment 5 bases; nucleotides outside the gene matches: 5. This CDR3 region has 14 residues. CDR3 nucleotides: TGTGCCAGCAGAGCCAGCGGGGGGCACAATGAGCAGTTCTTC. Its translation is CASRASGGHNEQFF. Full variable domain (missing parts from reference TRBV9 and TRBJ2-1): DSGVTQTPKHLITATGQRVTLRCSPRSGDLSVYWYQQSLDQGLQFLIQYYNGEERAKGNILERFSAQQFPDLHSELNLSSLELGDSALYFCASRASGGHNEQFFGPGTRLTVL.

The rearrangement uses TRBV11-3 and TRBJ2-1; the match to TRBD2 covers 8 bases. CDR3 length equals 16 residues. The V and J ends lost 0 bases and 4 bases, in that order; junction bases with no gene match: 5. Per germline, CDR1 SGHNT and CDR2 YENEEA. The CDR3 DNA is TGTGCCAGCAGCTTAGATAGCGGGATAACGTACAATGAGCAGTTCTTC. Encoded protein: CASSLDSGITYNEQFF.

This clone was observed a handful of times. The chain carries TRBV11-2 and TRBJ2-2; 9 nucleotides agree with TRBD1. Trimming took 4 bases from V and 0 from J; bases not matched to a gene: 6. This CDR3 is 17 amino acids long. Germline lookup yields CDR1 SGHAT and CDR2 FQNNGV. CDR3 amino acids: CASSSPGQGPNTGELFF. The CDR3, as DNA: TGTGCCAGCAGCTCCCCTGGACAGGGGCCGAACACCGGGGAGCTGTTTTTT.

This sequence joins TRBV24-1 and TRBJ2-1; D perhaps matches TRBD1 (6 bases). Germline-derived CDR1 and CDR2 are KGHDR and SFDVKD. Trimming took off 3 bases at V and 8 bases at J, with 22 bases between the two ends. The CDR3 loop spans 17 amino acids. The CDR3 reads CATSDEGGTWGGDEQFF. The CDR3 DNA follows: TGTGCCACCAGTGATGAAGGTGGGACATGGGGCGGCGATGAGCAGTTCTTC.

V is TRBV5-1 and J is TRBJ2-1; the D is unclear. Germline-derived CDR1 and CDR2 are SGHRS and YFSETQ. Deletions cut 0 bases from V and 5 bases from J, with 9 bases between. The CDR3 consists of 14 residues. The CDR3 DNA reads as TGCGCCAGCAGCTTGGTAGCAGAAAACAATGAGCAGTTCTTC. Translated, it gives CASSLVAENNEQFF.

V is TRBV5-1 and J is TRBJ2-2; 10 bases fit TRBD2. Per the germline V gene, CDR1 is SGHRS and CDR2 is YFSETQ. The CDR3 has 17 residues. J was trimmed by 3 bases and V by 4 bases; bases with no gene match: 9. The CDR3 reads CASSMASGGFYTGELFF. CDR3 sequence (DNA): TGCGCCAGCAGCATGGCTAGCGGGGGCTTTTACACCGGGGAGCTGTTTTTT.

The chain carries TRBV5-4 and TRBJ2-2, with 7 positions matching TRBD1. This CDR3 is 15 amino acids long. Germline V gene lookup returns CDR1 SGHNT and CDR2 YYREEE (reference sequence). Unmatched junction bases numbered 5, after V lost 0 bases and J lost 6 bases. As DNA, the CDR3 is TGTGCCAGCAGCTTGGAGGGAACAGGGGCCGGGGAGCTGTTTTTT. As protein: CASSLEGTGAGELFF.

For this clone: The sample holds other DNA sequences that translate to the same CDR3. This chain joins TRBV7-8 and TRBJ1-2; no definite D call. The V end was cut by 5 bases, the J end by 1 base, with 8 bases between. Germline V gene data show CDR1 as SGHVS and CDR2 as FQNEAQ. The CDR3 totals 13 residues. The CDR3 coding sequence is TGTGCCAGCAGCCCTACCTTTAACTATGGCTACACCTTC. It specifies CASSPTFNYGYTF.

The V call is TRBV5-1, the J call TRBJ2-3; 8 nucleotides line up with TRBD2. This CDR3 is 15 amino acids long. J was trimmed by 11 bases and V by 5 bases; bases with no gene match: 16. Germline V gene lookup returns CDR1 SGHRS and CDR2 YFSETQ. Here the CDR3 DNA reads TGCGCCAGCAGTCATCCGGGACTAGTTGCCCTGGGGCAGTATTTT. As protein: CASSHPGLVALGQYF.

The chain links TRBV30 to TRBJ2-7; the match to TRBD2 covers 7 bases. Looked up from germline, CDR1 is GTSNPN and CDR2 is SVGIG (reference sequence). The ends lost 5 bases at V and 8 bases at J; junction bases unmatched: 12. There are 13 residues in the CDR3. The CDR3 bases are TGTGCCTGGGGTTTAGCGGGCCCCTCCAAGCAGTACTTC. Encoded protein: CAWGLAGPSKQYF.

This chain connects TRBV7-6 to TRBJ1-3, with TRBD1 matching over 8 bases. Looked up from germline, CDR1 is SGHVS and CDR2 is FNYEAQ. The ends lost 4 bases at V and 2 bases at J; junction bases unmatched: 13. The CDR3 is 18 amino acids. The CDR3 region has the DNA TGTGCCAGCAGCTCAAAAGTCTCAACGGACAGGGCTGGAAACACCATATATTTT. Amino acids: CASSSKVSTDRAGNTIYF.

This clone was picked up many times. This chain joins TRBV7-3 and TRBJ2-1; the match to TRBD2 covers 7 bases. The CDR3 runs 15 residues. Per germline, CDR1 SGHTA and CDR2 FQGTGA. The trim removed 5 bases at V and 4 bases at J, leaving 8 bases unmatched. As DNA, the CDR3 is TGTGCCAGCAGCCGAAGCGGGACGAAGTACAATGAGCAGTTCTTC. This translates into CASSRSGTKYNEQFF. Together with reference TRBV7-3 and TRBJ2-1, the CDR3 gives the full variable domain: GAGVSQTPSNKVTEKGKYVELRCDPISGHTALYWYRQSLGQGPEFLIYFQGTGAADDSGLPNDRFFAVRPEGSVSTLKIQRTERGDSAVYLCASSRSGTKYNEQFFGPGTRLTVL.

The table lists this clone with a count of one. V usage is TRBV27 and J usage is TRBJ1-1; tentative D call: TRBD1 (5 bases). The CDR3 extends over 17 amino acids. CDR1 and CDR2 from the germline V gene are MNHEY and SMNVEV (reference sequence). V was trimmed by 6 bases and J by 11 bases, leaving 31 bases between them. CDR3 sequence: CASRSSRMWLRGLGAFF. The CDR3, as DNA: TGTGCCAGCAGATCGTCACGGATGTGGCTGAGGGGACTGGGCGCTTTCTTT.

This clone was observed a handful of times. The chain recombines TRBV7-2 with TRBJ1-5; TRBD1 matches at 9 bases. Trimming at V came to 1 base and at J to 7 bases, leaving 5 bases not matched to a gene. The CDR3 length is 15 residues. Germline V gene lookup returns CDR1 SGHTA and CDR2 FQGNSA. The CDR3: CASSLVTGGGQPQHF. CDR3 DNA: TGTGCCAGCAGCTTAGTTACAGGGGGCGGACAGCCCCAGCATTTT.

V is TRBV18 and J is TRBJ2-5; 7 bases line up with TRBD2. J lost 4 bases, V lost 4 bases, and 15 bases had no gene match. Germline V gene sequence: CDR1 KGHSH, CDR2 LQKENI. The CDR3 extends over 17 amino acids. This CDR3 is CASSQLGTTARGETQYF. DNA for the CDR3: TGTGCCAGCTCACAGCTAGGGACTACCGCGAGGGGAGAGACCCAGTACTTC.

The gene calls are TRBV2 and TRBJ1-5, with 10 bases lining up with TRBD1. The CDR3 loop spans 14 amino acids. CDR1 and CDR2 from the germline V gene are SNHLY and FYNNEI. V gave up 6 bases and J gave up 6 bases; unmatched junction bases: 5. The chain's CDR3 is CASSRTGGGQPQHF. CDR3 coding DNA: TGTGCCAGCAGCCGGACAGGGGGAGGTCAGCCCCAGCATTTT.

The chain links TRBV6-5 to TRBJ2-7; 7 bases align to TRBD2. Germline V lookup: CDR1 MNHEY, CDR2 SVGAGI. CDR3 length: 12 amino acids. V was pared by 11 bases and J by 5 bases, with 9 bases of the junction left unmatched. The CDR3 nucleotides read TGTGCCTCAGCGGGGATGGGGAACGAGCAGTACTTC. It specifies CASAGMGNEQYF.

This clone has just a few counts. The chain joins TRBV5-5 to TRBJ2-7; the match to TRBD2 covers 7 bases. Germline-derived CDR1 and CDR2 are SGHKS and YYEKEE (reference sequence). This CDR3 spans 15 amino acids. V was pared by 2 bases and J by 1 base, with 6 bases of the junction left unmatched. CDR3 nucleotide sequence: TGTGCCAGCAGCTTTTTTGGAGCGGGATCCTACGAGCAGTACTTC. This encodes CASSFFGAGSYEQYF. The entire variable domain, with the rest obtained from reference TRBV5-5 and TRBJ2-7, is as follows: DAGVTQSPTHLIKTRGQQVTLRCSPISGHKSVSWYQQVLGQGPQFIFQYYEKEERGRGNFPDRFSARQFPNYSSELNVNALLLGDSALYLCASSFFGAGSYEQYFGPGTRLTVT.

The chain uses TRBV12-5 and TRBJ1-5; perhaps TRBD1 as D (5 bases). In germline, CDR1 is LGHNT, CDR2 FRNRAP. V gave up 7 bases and J gave up 6 bases, with 13 bases separating them. This CDR3 spans 13 amino acids. As DNA, the CDR3 is TGTGCTAGTGCACCCAGGGCCAGTCAGCCCCAGCATTTT. Encoded protein: CASAPRASQPQHF.